These T cell receptor beta chains were read from a single sample in a study of siplizumab effects on memory and regulatory T cells. This table comes from immunoSEQ multiplex PCR, and its TCRdb copy is limited to in-frame clones, with some not included. The sample contains about 87,000 clones, 94% of which appear only once. What was sequenced was non-Treg CD4+ T cells sorted from blood. Receptors were obtained from a human donor in good health. CDR3s include the opening cysteine and the closing phenylalanine or tryptophan. The order of the fields is J gene, V gene, clone size, D gene, CDR3 length, CDR3 DNA, CDR3 protein. The D gene is left open where the match is weak. Rows give clone size only sometimes, using once, few, many, or a class for an expanded clone.

J gene: TRBJ1-2
V gene: TRBV2
clone size: -
D gene: -
CDR3 length: 14
CDR3 DNA: TGTGCCAGCAGAGCAGGGGCCTTTAACTATGGCTACACCTTC
CDR3 protein: CASRAGAFNYGYTF

J gene: TRBJ2-7
V gene: TRBV6-5
clone size: -
D gene: -
CDR3 length: 14
CDR3 DNA: TGTGCCAGCAGTTACAGGGCGGATCTACACGAGCAGTACTTC
CDR3 protein: CASSYRADLHEQYF

J gene: TRBJ2-1
V gene: TRBV5-1
clone size: -
D gene: -
CDR3 length: 13
CDR3 DNA: TGCGCCAGCAGCTCTGCGGGGTACCATGAGCAGTTCTTC
CDR3 protein: CASSSAGYHEQFF

J gene: TRBJ1-5
V gene: TRBV6-6
clone size: few
D gene: TRBD1
CDR3 length: 14
CDR3 DNA: TGTGCCAGCAACCCCGGGACAGGGAGTCAGCCCCAGCATTTT
CDR3 protein: CASNPGTGSQPQHF

J gene: TRBJ2-1
V gene: TRBV9
clone size: once
D gene: TRBD2
CDR3 length: 15
CDR3 DNA: TGTGCCAGCAGCGCGAGCGGGGGGTCCCACAATGAGCAGTTCTTC
CDR3 protein: CASSASGGSHNEQFF

J gene: TRBJ1-2
V gene: TRBV23-1
clone size: -
D gene: -
CDR3 length: 13
CDR3 DNA: TGCGCCAGCCGTCGGGAGGAGAGGTATGGCTACACCTTC
CDR3 protein: CASRREERYGYTF

J gene: TRBJ1-5
V gene: TRBV6-5
clone size: once
D gene: -
CDR3 length: 15
CDR3 DNA: TGTGCCAGCAGTTACTCGGCAGATAGCAATCAGCCCCAGCATTTT
CDR3 protein: CASSYSADSNQPQHF

J gene: TRBJ1-1
V gene: TRBV30
clone size: -
D gene: -
CDR3 length: 13
CDR3 DNA: TGTGCCTGTATCCGGGATCCGAACACTGAAGCTTTCTTT
CDR3 protein: CACIRDPNTEAFF

J gene: TRBJ1-1
V gene: TRBV2
clone size: -
D gene: -
CDR3 length: 13
CDR3 DNA: TGTGCCAGCAGGAATGACTTGAACACTGAAGCTTTCTTT
CDR3 protein: CASRNDLNTEAFF

J gene: TRBJ2-1
V gene: TRBV5-8
clone size: -
D gene: -
CDR3 length: 17
CDR3 DNA: TGTGCCAGCAGCTTGGCCAGGCGGCTAGTTTTCCAGGGTGAGCAGTTCTTC
CDR3 protein: CASSLARRLVFQGEQFF

J gene: TRBJ2-2
V gene: TRBV30
clone size: -
D gene: -
CDR3 length: 14
CDR3 DNA: TGTGCCTGCTACATGCAGGGGAACACCGGGGAGCTGTTTTTT
CDR3 protein: CACYMQGNTGELFF

J gene: TRBJ1-3
V gene: TRBV5-8
clone size: -
D gene: -
CDR3 length: 13
CDR3 DNA: TGTGCCAGCATGGTGATCTCTGGAAACACCATATATTTT
CDR3 protein: CASMVISGNTIYF

J gene: TRBJ1-2
V gene: TRBV5-1
clone size: -
D gene: TRBD1
CDR3 length: 13
CDR3 DNA: TGCGCCAGCAGCTTGGTGCCAGGGGGTGGCTACACCTTC
CDR3 protein: CASSLVPGGGYTF

J gene: TRBJ1-5
V gene: TRBV30
clone size: -
D gene: -
CDR3 length: 14
CDR3 DNA: TGTGCCTGGAGGCCAAGGGGGGGCGGTCAGCCCCAGCATTTT
CDR3 protein: CAWRPRGGGQPQHF

J gene: TRBJ1-2
V gene: TRBV14
clone size: -
D gene: TRBD1
CDR3 length: 16
CDR3 DNA: TGTGCCAGCAGCCCAAACCGGATAACAGGGGGGAGTGGCTACACCTTC
CDR3 protein: CASSPNRITGGSGYTF

J gene: TRBJ1-1
V gene: TRBV5-6
clone size: -
D gene: -
CDR3 length: 15
CDR3 DNA: TGTGCCAGCAGCTTTGAGTGGGCCCGGAACACTGAAGCTTTCTTT
CDR3 protein: CASSFEWARNTEAFF

J gene: TRBJ1-2
V gene: TRBV2
clone size: once
D gene: -
CDR3 length: 13
CDR3 DNA: TGTGCCAGCAGCCTGACAGGACACTATGGCTACACCTTC
CDR3 protein: CASSLTGHYGYTF

J gene: TRBJ2-7
V gene: TRBV6-1
clone size: once
D gene: -
CDR3 length: 15
CDR3 DNA: TGTGCCAGCAGTGCAACCGGGACCCTAACCTACGAGCAGTACTTC
CDR3 protein: CASSATGTLTYEQYF

J gene: TRBJ2-2
V gene: TRBV30
clone size: -
D gene: TRBD1
CDR3 length: 15
CDR3 DNA: TGTGCCTGGAGCGGGACAGGGGCGTCCACCGGGGAGCTGTTTTTT
CDR3 protein: CAWSGTGASTGELFF

J gene: TRBJ2-7
V gene: TRBV10-3
clone size: -
D gene: TRBD1
CDR3 length: 16
CDR3 DNA: TGTGCCATCAGTGAGTGGGGACAGGGAAACTCCTACGAGCAGTACTTC
CDR3 protein: CAISEWGQGNSYEQYF

J gene: TRBJ2-7
V gene: TRBV30
clone size: -
D gene: -
CDR3 length: 13
CDR3 DNA: TGTGCCTGGACCGCAGGCAACTCCTACGAGCAGTACTTC
CDR3 protein: CAWTAGNSYEQYF

J gene: TRBJ2-7
V gene: TRBV11-2
clone size: -
D gene: -
CDR3 length: 15
CDR3 DNA: TGTGCCAGCAGCTTAGCGGGGGGCTCAACCTACGAGCAGTACTTC
CDR3 protein: CASSLAGGSTYEQYF

J gene: TRBJ1-2
V gene: TRBV19
clone size: few
D gene: -
CDR3 length: 13
CDR3 DNA: TGTGCCAGTAGTATCTCCAGCCCCTATGGCTACACCTTC
CDR3 protein: CASSISSPYGYTF

J gene: TRBJ2-5
V gene: TRBV14
clone size: -
D gene: TRBD2
CDR3 length: 17
CDR3 DNA: TGTGCCAGCAGCCAATCAGGACTCACGACTAGCTTAGAGACCCAGTACTTC
CDR3 protein: CASSQSGLTTSLETQYF

J gene: TRBJ2-4
V gene: TRBV5-4
clone size: -
D gene: -
CDR3 length: 18
CDR3 DNA: TGTGCCAGCAGCAACCGCCGCCAGGGGCCCCTAGCCAAAAACATTCAGTACTTC
CDR3 protein: CASSNRRQGPLAKNIQYF

J gene: TRBJ2-2
V gene: TRBV29-1
clone size: once
D gene: -
CDR3 length: 13
CDR3 DNA: TGCAGCGTTGTTATAGGGGGCACCGGGGAGCTGTTTTTT
CDR3 protein: CSVVIGGTGELFF

J gene: TRBJ2-7
V gene: TRBV6-1
clone size: -
D gene: TRBD1
CDR3 length: 13
CDR3 DNA: TGTGCCAGCTCCCGGACAGGGTCCTACGAGCAGTACTTC
CDR3 protein: CASSRTGSYEQYF

J gene: TRBJ2-7
V gene: TRBV29-1
clone size: -
D gene: -
CDR3 length: 11
CDR3 DNA: TGCAGCGTTGTCAGGGACTACGAGCAGTACTTC
CDR3 protein: CSVVRDYEQYF

J gene: TRBJ2-1
V gene: TRBV11-2
clone size: -
D gene: -
CDR3 length: 13
CDR3 DNA: TGTGCCAGCAGATTAGGAGGGGTCCCCCGGCAGTTCTTC
CDR3 protein: CASRLGGVPRQFF

J gene: TRBJ1-5
V gene: TRBV15
clone size: -
D gene: -
CDR3 length: 17
CDR3 DNA: TGTGCCACCAGCCCACCCCTGGGTTTAGGTAGCAATCAGCCCCAGCATTTT
CDR3 protein: CATSPPLGLGSNQPQHF

J gene: TRBJ1-4
V gene: TRBV30
clone size: -
D gene: -
CDR3 length: 11
CDR3 DNA: TGTGCCTGGGGACAGAAGGATAAACTGTTTTTT
CDR3 protein: CAWGQKDKLFF

J gene: TRBJ2-1
V gene: TRBV5-1
clone size: -
D gene: -
CDR3 length: 13
CDR3 DNA: TGCGCCAGCAGCTTGGTGTCAGTTAATGAGCAGTTCTTC
CDR3 protein: CASSLVSVNEQFF

J gene: TRBJ1-3
V gene: TRBV5-4
clone size: -
D gene: TRBD1
CDR3 length: 14
CDR3 DNA: TGTGCCAGCAGCTTACAGGGGGAAGGAAACACCATATATTTT
CDR3 protein: CASSLQGEGNTIYF

J gene: TRBJ2-6
V gene: TRBV4-1
clone size: -
D gene: -
CDR3 length: 17
CDR3 DNA: TGCGCCAGCAGCCCCAGCGGGACAGTTTCTGGGGCCAACGTCCTGACTTTC
CDR3 protein: CASSPSGTVSGANVLTF

J gene: TRBJ1-1
V gene: TRBV2
clone size: -
D gene: -
CDR3 length: 13
CDR3 DNA: TGTGCCAGCAGTGGGGGCAGTCAGGTTGAAGCTTTCTTT
CDR3 protein: CASSGGSQVEAFF

J gene: TRBJ1-1
V gene: TRBV15
clone size: -
D gene: -
CDR3 length: 14
CDR3 DNA: TGTGCCACCAGCAGAGACTACAGCAACACTGAAGCTTTCTTT
CDR3 protein: CATSRDYSNTEAFF

J gene: TRBJ1-1
V gene: TRBV11-3
clone size: -
D gene: -
CDR3 length: 15
CDR3 DNA: TGTGCCAGCAGCTTACCTCAGGGGTTCGGAACTGAAGCTTTCTTT
CDR3 protein: CASSLPQGFGTEAFF

J gene: TRBJ2-4
V gene: TRBV4-3
clone size: -
D gene: -
CDR3 length: 16
CDR3 DNA: TGCGCCAGCAGCCAAGATAACGGCATGACCAAAAACATTCAGTACTTC
CDR3 protein: CASSQDNGMTKNIQYF

J gene: TRBJ1-2
V gene: TRBV5-4
clone size: once
D gene: TRBD1
CDR3 length: 16
CDR3 DNA: TGTGCCAGCAGAGTGGGACAGGGACTTCCTAACTATGGCTACACCTTC
CDR3 protein: CASRVGQGLPNYGYTF

J gene: TRBJ2-7
V gene: TRBV19
clone size: -
D gene: -
CDR3 length: 13
CDR3 DNA: TGTGCCAGTAGTACTTCAGGGAACTACGAGCAGTACTTC
CDR3 protein: CASSTSGNYEQYF

J gene: TRBJ1-6
V gene: TRBV6-5
clone size: -
D gene: TRBD1
CDR3 length: 14
CDR3 DNA: TGTGCCACCAGAGGAGGGACAGGGAATTCACCCCTCCACTTT
CDR3 protein: CATRGGTGNSPLHF

J gene: TRBJ1-1
V gene: TRBV6-5
clone size: -
D gene: -
CDR3 length: 13
CDR3 DNA: TGTGCCAGCAGGACGAGGGTGAACACTGAAGCTTTCTTT
CDR3 protein: CASRTRVNTEAFF

J gene: TRBJ2-3
V gene: TRBV5-4
clone size: -
D gene: TRBD2
CDR3 length: 15
CDR3 DNA: TGTGCCAGCAGCCTTGGGGTAGCGGGGGTAGATACGCAGTATTTT
CDR3 protein: CASSLGVAGVDTQYF

J gene: TRBJ2-5
V gene: TRBV5-1
clone size: -
D gene: -
CDR3 length: 10
CDR3 DNA: TGCGCCAGCAGCATGAAGACCCAGTACTTC
CDR3 protein: CASSMKTQYF

J gene: TRBJ2-7
V gene: TRBV5-1
clone size: -
D gene: TRBD1
CDR3 length: 15
CDR3 DNA: TGCGCCAGCAGTTACACCAGGGGGTCGTCCTACGAGCAGTACTTC
CDR3 protein: CASSYTRGSSYEQYF

J gene: TRBJ1-4
V gene: TRBV10-3
clone size: -
D gene: -
CDR3 length: 13
CDR3 DNA: TGTGCCATCAGTCCCTCCGGAGGTGAAAAACTGTTTTTT
CDR3 protein: CAISPSGGEKLFF

J gene: TRBJ2-1
V gene: TRBV20-1
clone size: -
D gene: -
CDR3 length: 9
CDR3 DNA: TGCAGTGCTAGAGAAGAGCAGTTCTTC
CDR3 protein: CSAREEQFF

J gene: TRBJ2-2
V gene: TRBV10-3
clone size: -
D gene: TRBD2
CDR3 length: 17
CDR3 DNA: TGTGCCATCAGAGGGACTAGCGGGGGGCAGAACACCGGGGAGCTGTTTTTT
CDR3 protein: CAIRGTSGGQNTGELFF

J gene: TRBJ2-7
V gene: TRBV5-1
clone size: -
D gene: TRBD1
CDR3 length: 15
CDR3 DNA: TGCGCCAGCAGCTTGGGGACAGGGGACCCCTACGAGCAGTACTTC
CDR3 protein: CASSLGTGDPYEQYF

J gene: TRBJ2-5
V gene: TRBV18
clone size: -
D gene: TRBD2
CDR3 length: 16
CDR3 DNA: TGTGCCAGCTCACCTCTAGCGGGGGGTACCAAAGAGACCCAGTACTTC
CDR3 protein: CASSPLAGGTKETQYF

J gene: TRBJ1-1
V gene: TRBV10-3
clone size: -
D gene: TRBD1
CDR3 length: 13
CDR3 DNA: TGTGCCACCCAGGGGGGGCCGAACACTGAAGCTTTCTTT
CDR3 protein: CATQGGPNTEAFF

J gene: TRBJ2-3
V gene: TRBV2
clone size: -
D gene: TRBD1
CDR3 length: 15
CDR3 DNA: TGTGCCAGCGGTGAGGACAGGGGGATGTCGGATACGCAGTATTTT
CDR3 protein: CASGEDRGMSDTQYF

J gene: TRBJ1-1
V gene: TRBV7-3
clone size: -
D gene: TRBD1
CDR3 length: 13
CDR3 DNA: TGTGCCAGCAGCTTATCACAGGGGACTGAAGCTTTCTTT
CDR3 protein: CASSLSQGTEAFF

J gene: TRBJ1-3
V gene: TRBV19
clone size: -
D gene: -
CDR3 length: 15
CDR3 DNA: TGTGCCAGTAGACAAGACAGGAGCTCTGGAAACACCATATATTTT
CDR3 protein: CASRQDRSSGNTIYF

J gene: TRBJ1-1
V gene: TRBV19
clone size: -
D gene: -
CDR3 length: 14
CDR3 DNA: TGTGCCAGTAAACGGGTTGGGCAGGGGCCTGAAGCTTTCTTT
CDR3 protein: CASKRVGQGPEAFF

J gene: TRBJ2-7
V gene: TRBV2
clone size: -
D gene: -
CDR3 length: 13
CDR3 DNA: TGTGCCAGCGGACTGGGACGGAACTACGAGCAGTACTTC
CDR3 protein: CASGLGRNYEQYF

J gene: TRBJ1-2
V gene: TRBV5-6
clone size: -
D gene: -
CDR3 length: 14
CDR3 DNA: TGTGCCAGCAGCTTGGGGGACGGGTTCTATGGCTACACCTTC
CDR3 protein: CASSLGDGFYGYTF